Listed here are 4 T cell receptor beta chains from one sample, sequenced in a study of tumor-infiltrating lymphocytes in primary liver carcinoma (dated by TCRdb to 2016 to 2017). For sequencing, an Illumina HiSeq 2500 was employed. Using a constant-region primer and ProtoScript II reverse transcriptase, TCRbeta-specific cDNA was reverse-transcribed from roughly 500 ng total RNA. The TCRbeta libraries were prepared through three rounds of nested multiplex PCR following a slightly modified ARM-PCR procedure. Each of the first two PCR rounds ran for 9 to 10 cycles using multiplex TRBV1-TRBV30 forward primers together with a Cbeta reverse primer. TCRdb handled the public reads itself, with Q25 trimming in fastp and clone calling in MiXCR, and kept productive beta chains. Each entry merges the rows of one CDR3 protein and shows their most common DNA and genes. In all, the sample holds approximately 210,000 distinct CDR3 sequences, and 65% of those were seen once. The ten largest clones add up to roughly 6.4% of the sample.

TRIzol reagent was used to extract blood RNA from unsorted whole blood, while the DNeasy Blood & Tissue kit provided the germline DNA. The specimen was peripheral blood. Every receptor here comes from a woman aged 60-75 years with primary liver carcinoma and hepatitis B virus infection.

To note about this clonotype: The CDR3 ends on some other residue instead of the conserved phenylalanine or tryptophan, so this is likely a read error. The rearrangement links TRBV12-3 or TRBV12-4 to TRBJ2-1; D remains unclear. With 0 bases removed from V and 7 bases from J, the gap between germline ends came to 4 bases. This CDR3 spans 12 amino acids. The CDR3 here is CASSLARNEQFS. The DNA of the CDR3 is TGTGCCAGCAGTTTAGCCCGGAATGAGCAGTTCTCC.

Of note for this clonotype: A much more abundant neighbour one base away suggests this may be a read error. This sequence joins TRBV6-6 and TRBJ1-1; TRBD1 agrees at 8 bases. The CDR3 loop spans 14 amino acids. Per the germline V gene, CDR1 is MNHNY and CDR2 is SVGAGI (reference sequence). The DNA of the CDR3 is TGTGCCGGCAGTCGACAGGGGATGTACACTGAAGCTTTCTTT. Residues: CAGSRQGMYTEAFF.

Of note for this clonotype: This may be a read error: a much more frequent sequence differs by one nucleotide. The rearrangement links TRBV11-2 to TRBJ2-1, with D possibly being TRBD2 (5 bases). Germline V gene sequence: CDR1 SGHAT, CDR2 FQNNGV. This CDR3 spans 16 amino acids. The DNA for the CDR3 is TGTGCCAGCAGCTTATCTCATCGAGGGCCTGGCAATGAGCAGTCCTTC. Translated, it gives CASSLSHRGPGNEQSF.

The chain carries TRBV6-5 and TRBJ2-3, with TRBD1 matching 8 bases. Per germline, CDR1 MNHEY and CDR2 SVGAGI. The CDR3 consists of 16 residues. The trim removed 3 bases at V and 3 bases at J, leaving 8 bases unmatched. The CDR3 DNA reads as TGTGCCAGCAGTTATACGGGACAGGTTTTTACAGATACGCAGTATTTT. This codes for CASSYTGQVFTDTQYF.